The next 8 T cell receptor beta chains were all read from a single sample in a study of blood T cell repertoires in COVID-19. Clones were sequenced by immunoSEQ multiplex PCR, and TCRdb holds only the in-frame ones, with some missing. Of just over 150,000 clones in the sample, 80% were seen once. Sequencing was carried out using peripheral blood. The receptor set was obtained from a man aged 55-75 years with acute or convalescent COVID-19.

There are a few counts of this clone. This chain uses TRBV14 with TRBJ1-5; D is uncertain. Between the trimmed V and J ends, which lost 0 bases and 5 bases, there was a span of 5 bases. The CDR3 is 13 residues long. CDR1 is SGHDN and CDR2 is FVKESK in the germline V gene. DNA of the CDR3: TGTGCCAGCAGCCAAGATTATCATCAGCCCCAGCATTTT. Its translation: CASSQDYHQPQHF.

V and J are TRBV30 and TRBJ1-6; TRBD1 aligns across 9 bases. Germline CDR1 is GTSNPN and CDR2 is SVGIG (reference sequence). V lost 1 base, J lost 8 bases, and 0 bases stayed unmatched. This CDR3 is built from 13 residues. CDR3 amino acids: CAWSGDRDSPLHF. DNA of the CDR3: TGTGCCTGGAGTGGGGACAGGGATTCACCCCTCCACTTT. Combining the CDR3 with reference TRBV30 and TRBJ1-6 gives the whole variable domain SQTIHQWPATLVQPVGSPLSLECTVEGTSNPNLYWYRQAAGRGLQLLFYSVGIGQISSEVPQNLSASRPQDRQFILSSKKLLLSDSGFYLCAWSGDRDSPLHFGNGTRLTVT.

This clone has only a few counts. V is TRBV7-2 and J is TRBJ1-5, with D perhaps matching TRBD1 (5 bases). Per germline, CDR1 SGHTA and CDR2 FQGNSA. Trimming left V 1 base short and J 0 bases short, with 10 bases between. There are 16 residues in the CDR3. The CDR3 spells CASSLVQGYSNQPQHF. The CDR3 bases are TGTGCCAGCAGCTTAGTCCAGGGTTATAGCAATCAGCCCCAGCATTTT.

The rearrangement joins TRBV4-1 to TRBJ1-2; D ambiguous. V lost 0 bases to trimming and J lost 0 bases, with 8 bases between them. Germline assignment: CDR1 MGHRA and CDR2 YSYEKL. The CDR3 extends over 15 amino acids. In DNA form, the CDR3 reads TGCGCCAGCAGCCAAGAGCAGACACCTAACTATGGCTACACCTTC. Amino acids: CASSQEQTPNYGYTF.

V gene TRBV6-6 combines with J gene TRBJ1-3, with 7 bases aligning to TRBD1. Trimming took 2 bases from V and 4 from J; bases not matched to a gene: 5. Germline V lookup: CDR1 MNHNY, CDR2 SVGAGI (reference sequence). The CDR3 totals 15 residues. The CDR3 DNA reads as TGTGCCAGCAGTTACGAGACAGGGAAGGGAAACACCATATATTTT. Protein product: CASSYETGKGNTIYF.

The chain couples TRBV10-3 to TRBJ1-4, with D possibly being TRBD1 (6 bases). The CDR3 covers 16 residues. CDR1 and CDR2 from the germline V gene are ENHRY and SYGVKD. The germline V and J ends were trimmed by 7 bases and 7 bases, with 22 bases remaining between them. CDR3 nucleotide sequence: TGTGCCATCATAGGCGTATTAACAGGGCGAGGTGAAAAACTGTTTTTT. Translated: CAIIGVLTGRGEKLFF.

The rearrangement joins TRBV25-1 to TRBJ2-2; the D gene is possibly TRBD1 (6 bases). CDR3 size: 18 residues. Trimming removed 3 bases at V and 3 bases at J, with 20 bases between. The germline V gene has CDR1 MGHDK and CDR2 SYGVNS. The CDR3 DNA reads as TGTGCCAGCAGTGAGTCCATCACAGGGATAGCGCACACCGGGGAGCTGTTTTTT. This gives the protein CASSESITGIAHTGELFF.

The V gene is TRBV6-2 or TRBV6-3, the J gene TRBJ2-1; tentative D call: TRBD2 (6 bases). The CDR3 is 15 residues long. Germline CDR1 MNHEY, CDR2 SVGEGT. V lost 4 bases to trimming and J lost 7 bases, with 17 bases between them. The CDR3 loop reads CASSLGGAGRNEQFF. The CDR3 DNA sequence: TGTGCCAGCAGTTTAGGAGGGGCCGGGCGGAATGAGCAGTTCTTC.